A single TCR beta chain is shown here with its context. Its antigen is still unknown. This entry is derived from a study of cytomegalovirus exposure and HLA in healthy donors. Whole-study context: Unique TCR beta sequences numbering over 100 million came from around 180 million T cells in an earlier analysis. Points from the study as a whole: As a later analysis showed, several of the most significant clusters appeared to be linked to common viral pathogens.

J gave up 4 bases and V 4 bases, and 4 bases lay outside the gene matches. CDR1 and CDR2 from the germline V gene are SGHNT and YENEEA. The CDR3 extends over 15 amino acids. Primers included in the PCR were 60 Vbeta and 13 Jbeta primers. Some clones are missing from TCRdb's copy, which holds only in-frame ones; the method was immunoSEQ multiplex PCR. The table lists some 140,000 clones, with roughly 1.5% in the top ten. V gene TRBV11-3 combines with J gene TRBJ2-2; 9 positions agree with TRBD1. The source is a woman in her thirties or forties in good health and CMV-seronegative. Sequencing input: PBMCs. The CDR3 is CASSYRTGVTGELFF. The CDR3 DNA is TGTGCCAGCAGCTATCGGACAGGGGTCACCGGGGAGCTGTTTTTT.